The source of this T cell receptor beta chain is a study of blood T cells in healthy people across ages. Findings and caveats of the study: Older age went with lower TCR beta diversity per million T cells, in a roughly linear way.

The sample holds one count of this clonotype. Its target is not known. The CDR3 is 17 residues long. CDR1 MDHEN and CDR2 SYDVKM come from the germline V gene. V was shortened by 3 bases and J by 5 bases, with 20 bases between the two germline ends. PCR was performed a second time for about 6 to 11 cycles using a sample-barcoded 5' primer and a J-beta primer mix. TCRdb analysed the 5' RACE reads with MiXCR anew, one entry per CDR3 protein. The table lists about 930,000 distinct CDR3 sequences, roughly 29% of them singletons. These data were likewise used in another study, on T cells of mothers and their children. From that second work: Among related mother-child pairs, overlap was slightly higher than in unrelated pairs, though not significantly.

The receptor comes from a woman between 40 and 55 years old in good health. The sample was blood. The genes are TRBV28 and TRBJ2-1; D tentatively reads TRBD1 or TRBD2 (5 bases each). Here the CDR3 reads CASSFTFRGANNNEQFF. The CDR3 bases are TGTGCCAGCAGTTTTACCTTCAGAGGGGCAAATAACAATGAGCAGTTCTTC.